This entry features one T cell receptor (beta chain) sequence. This sample stems from a study of cytomegalovirus exposure and HLA in healthy donors. Study-level background: The same platform used for the roughly 600 first-cohort repertoires was also used for the 100 to 150 validation repertoires, as a later analysis reported.

Germline V gives CDR1 SGHTA, CDR2 FQGTGA. Trimming at V came to 5 bases and at J to 0 bases, leaving 12 bases not matched to a gene. This CDR3 contains 18 residues. TCRdb's table, derived via immunoSEQ multiplex PCR, lists solely in-frame clones and lacks some. Of under 140,000 clones listed, about 92% are singletons. The origin of this receptor is a woman aged 18-29 years in good health and CMV-seronegative. The specimen was PBMCs. V and J are TRBV7-3 and TRBJ2-2; 7 nucleotides align to TRBD1. Here the CDR3 DNA reads TGTGCCAGCAGCCCCTCAGACAGGGTGGATTCGAACACCGGGGAGCTGTTTTTT. This translates into CASSPSDRVDSNTGELFF. Full variable domain (rest looked up from reference TRBV7-3 and TRBJ2-2): GAGVSQTPSNKVTEKGKYVELRCDPISGHTALYWYRQSLGQGPEFLIYFQGTGAADDSGLPNDRFFAVRPEGSVSTLKIQRTERGDSAVYLCASSPSDRVDSNTGELFFGEGSRLTVL.